Listed below are T cell receptor beta chains from one sample, sequenced in a study of T cells in Graves' hyperthyroidism and ophthalmopathy. TCRdb reanalysed the multiplex PCR reads using MiXCR and keeps one entry per CDR3 protein. Among 500,000 or so distinct CDR3 sequences, about a sixth were seen once, and the ten largest hold 15% to 20%. Sequencing was carried out using blood. The receptor set was obtained from a woman between 18 and 30 years old with Graves' ophthalmopathy. Each CDR3 is given with its conserved first and last residue. The order of the fields is D gene, J gene, clone size, V gene, CDR3 DNA, CDR3 protein. The D gene is left open where the match is weak. Some rows have no size entry. The others give once, few or many, or a class for an expanded clone.

D gene: .; J gene: TRBJ1-5; clone size: few; V gene: TRBV20-1; CDR3 DNA: TGCAGTGCTGCTTTGTGGGCGAAGAGCAATCAGCCCCAGCATTTT; CDR3 protein: CSAALWAKSNQPQHF
D gene: .; J gene: TRBJ1-5; clone size: .; V gene: TRBV9; CDR3 DNA: TGTGCCAGCAGCGTAGCTACCTCATCTGGTCGTAATCAGCCCCAGCATTTT; CDR3 protein: CASSVATSSGRNQPQHF
D gene: .; J gene: TRBJ1-1; clone size: many; V gene: TRBV11-2; CDR3 DNA: TGTGCCAGCAGCTTATTGACAGGAATGAACACTGAAGCTTTCTTT; CDR3 protein: CASSLLTGMNTEAFF
D gene: .; J gene: TRBJ2-1; clone size: many; V gene: TRBV7-9; CDR3 DNA: TGTGCCAGCAGCCTGTCCGGCGAAGTCTCCTACAATGAGCAGTTCTTC; CDR3 protein: CASSLSGEVSYNEQFF
D gene: TRBD2; J gene: TRBJ2-7; clone size: many; V gene: TRBV28; CDR3 DNA: TGTGCCACCTGGCGGGAGTCATATCCCTACGAGCAGTACTTC; CDR3 protein: CATWRESYPYEQYF
D gene: .; J gene: TRBJ2-1; clone size: many; V gene: TRBV7-2; CDR3 DNA: TGTGCCAGCAGCTTGGGAGGGGGCCCTTCGGGTGAGCAGTTCTTC; CDR3 protein: CASSLGGGPSGEQFF
D gene: .; J gene: TRBJ2-1; clone size: many; V gene: TRBV6-1; CDR3 DNA: TGTGCCAGCAGTGAGGGGATCCGGGACATTCGCAATGAGCAGTTCTTC; CDR3 protein: CASSEGIRDIRNEQFF
D gene: TRBD2; J gene: TRBJ2-3; clone size: many; V gene: TRBV5-1; CDR3 DNA: TGCGCCAGCAGCTTGGTTTCCGGGGGGGTTGATACGCAGTATTTT; CDR3 protein: CASSLVSGGVDTQYF
D gene: .; J gene: TRBJ2-5; clone size: .; V gene: TRBV19; CDR3 DNA: TGTGCCAGTAGTATAGGGACGGAAGAAGAGACCCAGTACTTC; CDR3 protein: CASSIGTEEETQYF
D gene: TRBD1; J gene: TRBJ2-7; clone size: many; V gene: TRBV7-2; CDR3 DNA: TGTGCCAGCAGCATGGGACAGGGGTTAAGCGAGCAGTACTTC; CDR3 protein: CASSMGQGLSEQYF
D gene: TRBD2; J gene: TRBJ2-1; clone size: many; V gene: TRBV3-1; CDR3 DNA: TGTGCCAGCAGCCAAGATCTCCGACTAGCGAATGAGCAGTTCTTC; CDR3 protein: CASSQDLRLANEQFF
D gene: .; J gene: TRBJ1-1; clone size: many; V gene: TRBV2; CDR3 DNA: TGTGCCAGGGGGGGGGGGGGCGCGAACACTGAAGCTTTCTTT; CDR3 protein: CARGGGGANTEAFF
D gene: TRBD1; J gene: TRBJ1-1; clone size: .; V gene: TRBV7-6; CDR3 DNA: TGTGTCAGCAGCTTAGCAGGGACAGGGAACACTGAAGCTTTCTTT; CDR3 protein: CVSSLAGTGNTEAFF
D gene: .; J gene: TRBJ2-7; clone size: many; V gene: TRBV11-2; CDR3 DNA: TGTGCCAGCAGCTTAGAGGTTTCATCCGGTAACGAGCAGTACTTC; CDR3 protein: CASSLEVSSGNEQYF